Presented here are 29 T cell receptor beta chains from one specimen sequenced in a study of blood T cell repertoires in COVID-19. Libraries were prepared by immunoSEQ multiplex PCR; TCRdb keeps only in-frame clonotypes and omits some of them. The sample consists of about 84,000 clones, 83% of them appearing once. Input material: peripheral blood. The receptor source for this set is a woman older than 75 with acute or convalescent COVID-19.

The chain is built from TRBV11-2 and TRBJ2-7, with a weak D call TRBD2 (6 bases). The V end was cut by 0 bases, the J end by 2 bases, with 14 bases between. Per germline, CDR1 SGHAT and CDR2 FQNNGV. The CDR3 is made up of 16 amino acids. The CDR3 protein is CASSLDRGAPTYEQYF. In DNA, the CDR3 is TGTGCCAGCAGCTTAGATCGCGGGGCCCCTACCTACGAGCAGTACTTC.

V and J are TRBV18 and TRBJ1-5; 10 bases agree with TRBD1. This CDR3 is built from 14 residues. Germline V lookup: CDR1 KGHSH, CDR2 LQKENI. V trimming: 5 bases; J trimming: 5 bases; junction bases outside the gene matches: 3. CDR3 in DNA: TGTGCCAGCTCAAAGGACAGGGGGTATCAGCCCCAGCATTTT. Protein: CASSKDRGYQPQHF.

J is TRBJ2-2 and V is TRBV4-2, with a weak D call TRBD2 (6 bases). The germline V gene encodes CDR1 LGHNA and CDR2 YNFKEQ. V was pared by 4 bases and J by 4 bases, with 13 bases between. CDR3 length equals 15 residues. CDR3 sequence: CASSLREFTTGELFF. For the CDR3, the DNA is TGTGCCAGCAGCCTACGGGAGTTTACCACCGGGGAGCTGTTTTTT.

The DNA for the CDR3 is TGTGCCACCAGCAGAGGTGGGCAGGGGGCTACTGAAGCTTTCTTT. It codes for CATSRGGQGATEAFF. The chain carries TRBV15 and TRBJ1-1; 8 positions agree with TRBD1. V shed 1 base, J shed 5 bases, and the junction held 6 bases outside the gene matches. Germline V gene sequence: CDR1 LNHNV, CDR2 YYDKDF (reference sequence). The CDR3 covers 15 residues.

V gene TRBV2 combines with J gene TRBJ2-3, with unresolved D. Between the trimmed V and J ends, which lost 6 bases and 0 bases, there was a span of 13 bases. This CDR3 comprises 15 residues. Germline assignment: CDR1 SNHLY and CDR2 FYNNEI. The CDR3 coding sequence is TGTGCCAGCAGCCTCGACAAGACCAGCACAGATACGCAGTATTTT. This gives the protein CASSLDKTSTDTQYF.

This clone has a handful of counts. V gene TRBV5-8 combines with J gene TRBJ1-2; D possibly corresponds to TRBD1 (5 bases). The CDR3 loop spans 15 amino acids. Germline V gene lookup returns CDR1 SGHTS and CDR2 YDEGEE. Trimming stripped 1 base from V and 6 bases from J, with 16 bases between. CDR3 sequence (DNA): TGTGCCAGCAGCTTGCCCGGACATGGAGGGCATGGCTACACCTTC. Its protein is CASSLPGHGGHGYTF.

The CDR3 DNA reads as TGTGCCAGCAGCTTGGACGGGTACAATGAGCAGTTCTTC. It yields the protein CASSLDGYNEQFF. V usage is TRBV5-5 and J usage is TRBJ2-1; D ambiguous. V gave up 0 bases and J gave up 4 bases, with 5 bases separating them. This CDR3 is 13 amino acids long. CDR1 is SGHKS and CDR2 is YYEKEE in the germline V gene (reference sequence).

The chain combines TRBV2 with TRBJ2-1; D might be TRBD2 (6 bases). CDR3 length: 15 residues. CDR1 is SNHLY and CDR2 is FYNNEI in the germline V gene. The V end lost 4 bases, the J end lost 0 bases, and 10 bases lay between the germline ends. CDR3 residues: CASSAGTYSYNEQFF. The CDR3 region has the DNA TGTGCCAGCAGTGCTGGGACTTACTCCTACAATGAGCAGTTCTTC.

The chain is built from TRBV5-4 and TRBJ2-3, with a weak D call TRBD2 (6 bases). Trimming stripped 0 bases from V and 2 bases from J, with 13 bases between. CDR3 length: 16 residues. Germline values: CDR1 SGHNT, CDR2 YYREEE (reference sequence). CDR3 nucleotides: TGTGCCAGCAGCTTGGGCCGGGAGAGGTTCACAGATACGCAGTATTTT. This translates into CASSLGRERFTDTQYF.

V and J are TRBV5-8 and TRBJ1-5, with 7 bases matching TRBD1. Trimming cost V 4 bases and J 4 bases; bases outside gene matches: 2. Germline loops: CDR1 SGHTS, CDR2 YDEGEE. This CDR3 spans 13 amino acids. The CDR3 reads CASSQQGNQPQHF. The CDR3 region has the DNA TGTGCCAGCAGCCAACAGGGGAATCAGCCCCAGCATTTT.

The rearrangement links TRBV3-1 (or the pseudogene TRBV3-2) to TRBJ2-7; 7 bases match TRBD1. The CDR3 loop spans 14 amino acids. Germline values: CDR1 LGHDT, CDR2 YNNKEL (reference sequence). The V gene end was trimmed by 4 bases and the J gene end by 2 bases; junction bases not matched to a gene: 5. The CDR3 nucleotides read TGTGCCAGCAGCCCGACAGGGAATCCCTACGAGCAGTACTTC. It yields the protein CASSPTGNPYEQYF.

The chain links TRBV11-2 to TRBJ1-3; D perhaps matches TRBD1 (6 bases). This CDR3 comprises 15 residues. Trimming pared 3 bases from V and 3 bases from J, leaving 12 bases between. CDR1 is SGHAT, CDR2 FQNNGV, per germline. CDR3 in amino acids: CASSFAGTFGNTIYF. DNA for the CDR3: TGTGCCAGCAGCTTTGCAGGGACATTTGGAAACACCATATATTTT. Using reference TRBV11-2 and TRBJ1-3 for the parts outside the CDR3, the full variable domain is EAGVAQSPRYKIIEKRQSVAFWCNPISGHATLYWYQQILGQGPKLLIQFQNNGVVDDSQLPKDRFSAERLKGVDSTLKIQPAKLEDSAVYLCASSFAGTFGNTIYFGEGSWLTVV.

The V and J genes are TRBV5-1 and TRBJ1-2, with TRBD1 identical over 9 bases. V trimming: 0 bases; J trimming: 4 bases; junction bases outside the gene matches: 4. Germline V gene data show CDR1 as SGHRS and CDR2 as YFSETQ. This CDR3 has 15 amino acids. The CDR3 nucleotides read TGCGCCAGCAGCTTGGAGTGGGACAGGGCCTATGGCTACACCTTC. Its translation: CASSLEWDRAYGYTF.

The rearrangement joins TRBV7-8 to TRBJ2-3, with 9 positions matching TRBD2. V shed 5 bases and J 0 bases; nucleotides not matched to a gene: 6. The CDR3 runs 16 residues. Germline V gene data show CDR1 as SGHVS and CDR2 as FQNEAQ. The CDR3 is CASSIQTSGSTDTQYF. CDR3 DNA sequence: TGTGCCAGCAGCATACAGACTAGCGGCAGCACAGATACGCAGTATTTT. The full variable domain, in which reference TRBV7-8 and TRBJ2-3 provide the parts outside the CDR3, is GAGVSQSPRYKVAKRGQDVALRCDPISGHVSLFWYQQALGQGPEFLTYFQNEAQLDKSGLPSDRFFAERPEGSVSTLKIQRTQQEDSAVYLCASSIQTSGSTDTQYFGPGTRLTVL.

The gene calls are TRBV27 and TRBJ2-7; the D gene is possibly TRBD2 (6 bases). Germline V gene sequence: CDR1 MNHEY, CDR2 SMNVEV (reference sequence). This CDR3 has 13 residues. V was shortened by 5 bases and J by 7 bases, with 15 bases between the two germline ends. CDR3: CASSRDWRREQYF. CDR3 nucleotide sequence: TGTGCCAGCAGTCGGGACTGGAGGAGGGAGCAGTACTTC.

V usage is TRBV5-8 and J usage is TRBJ2-1; D perhaps matches TRBD2 (5 bases). In germline, CDR1 is SGHTS, CDR2 YDEGEE. This CDR3 comprises 15 residues. The ends were cut back, 6 bases at V and 7 bases at J, with 20 bases in the middle. The CDR3 is CASKPWVATVNEQFF. CDR3 nucleotides: TGTGCCAGCAAACCCTGGGTAGCGACGGTTAATGAGCAGTTCTTC.

This rearrangement joins TRBV21-1 to TRBJ2-7; the table assigns TRBD2, which was not confirmed against the DNA. TRBV21-1 represents a pseudogene. CDR3 length: 14 residues. The CDR3 coding sequence is TGTGCCAGCAGCGCCACGCGGGGGGCCTACGAGCAGTACTTC. It encodes CASSATRGAYEQYF.

A single count supports this clone. This chain uses TRBV3-1 (or the pseudogene TRBV3-2) with TRBJ2-7; 12 positions match TRBD2. The CDR3 is 16 amino acids. The ends lost 1 base at V and 2 bases at J; junction bases unmatched: 3. Germline lookup yields CDR1 LGHDT and CDR2 YNNKEL (reference sequence). CDR3 protein: CASSQGLAGGPYEQYF. Here the CDR3 DNA reads TGTGCCAGCAGCCAAGGCCTAGCGGGAGGGCCCTACGAGCAGTACTTC.

The genes are TRBV5-8 and TRBJ1-5, with D unclear. This CDR3 has 13 amino acids. The V end was cut by 0 bases, the J end by 8 bases, with 9 bases between. CDR1 and CDR2 from the germline V gene are SGHTS and YDEGEE. CDR3 region: CASSLGAQEPQHF. The CDR3 DNA sequence: TGTGCCAGCAGCTTGGGGGCGCAGGAGCCCCAGCATTTT. The variable domain in full, completed from reference TRBV5-8 and TRBJ1-5, reads EAGVTQSPTHLIKTRGQQATLRCSPISGHTSVYWYQQALGLGLQFLLWYDEGEERNRGNFPPRFSGRQFPNYSSELNVNALELEDSALYLCASSLGAQEPQHFGDGTRLSIL.

The count of this clone is one. This sequence joins TRBV19 and TRBJ2-2; D may be TRBD2 (5 bases). Germline V gives CDR1 LNHDA, CDR2 SQIVND (reference sequence). V lost 7 bases to trimming and J lost 4 bases, with 10 bases between them. The CDR3 runs 13 residues. The CDR3 coding sequence is TGTGCCAGTAAGGGAGCATCCACCGGGGAGCTGTTTTTT. Its translation is CASKGASTGELFF.

The J gene is TRBJ2-7, the V gene TRBV27, with TRBD2 as a possible D gene (5 bases). The CDR3 extends over 15 amino acids. V gave up 5 bases and J gave up 2 bases, with 16 bases separating them. CDR1 is MNHEY and CDR2 is SMNVEV in the germline V gene (reference sequence). The CDR3 bases are TGTGCCAGCAGTCCCCTAGGAGCGGAGGCCTACGAGCAGTACTTC. Protein: CASSPLGAEAYEQYF.

This clone has only one observation. The CDR3 bases are TGTGCCAGCAGCCCCCTCCCCCAGGACTCCTACGAGCAGTACTTC. Encoded protein: CASSPLPQDSYEQYF. V usage is TRBV11-2 and J usage is TRBJ2-7; D call uncertain. CDR1 and CDR2 (germline): SGHAT, FQNNGV. Trimming took off 5 bases at V and 0 bases at J, with 14 bases between the two ends. This CDR3 is 15 amino acids long.

The gene calls are TRBV9 and TRBJ1-2; TRBD1 matches at 11 bases. CDR1 SGDLS and CDR2 YYNGEE come from the germline V gene. Trimming at V came to 4 bases and at J to 7 bases, leaving 6 bases not matched to a gene. CDR3 size: 14 residues. CDR3 DNA: TGTGCCAGCAGCATCCAGGGACAGGGGGGTGGCTACACCTTC. Its protein is CASSIQGQGGGYTF. Combining the CDR3 with reference TRBV9 and TRBJ1-2 gives the whole variable domain DSGVTQTPKHLITATGQRVTLRCSPRSGDLSVYWYQQSLDQGLQFLIQYYNGEERAKGNILERFSAQQFPDLHSELNLSSLELGDSALYFCASSIQGQGGGYTFGSGTRLTVV.

The J gene is TRBJ2-1, the V gene TRBV10-3, with 9 bases fitting TRBD2. Germline CDR1 and CDR2: ENHRY and SYGVKD. This CDR3 contains 15 residues. The trim removed 6 bases at V and 8 bases at J, leaving 11 bases unmatched. The CDR3 reads CAISSKTSGGDEQFF. CDR3 in DNA: TGTGCCATCAGCAGTAAGACTAGCGGCGGGGATGAGCAGTTCTTC.

The chain employs TRBV3-1 (or the pseudogene TRBV3-2) and TRBJ1-1; D is unresolved. Trimming took 0 bases from V and 0 from J, leaving 5 bases between them. CDR3 length: 14 residues. Germline CDR1 and CDR2: LGHDT and YNNKEL (reference sequence). The CDR3: CASSQEAMNTEAFF. The CDR3 coding sequence is TGTGCCAGCAGCCAAGAGGCCATGAACACTGAAGCTTTCTTT.

This clone was seen a handful of times. The rearrangement joins TRBV5-1 to TRBJ2-5; 10 nucleotides line up with TRBD2. The CDR3 totals 16 residues. Germline loops: CDR1 SGHRS, CDR2 YFSETQ. The V and J ends lost 4 bases and 5 bases, in that order; junction bases with no gene match: 11. The CDR3 reads CASSRASGRIRETQYF. The CDR3 region has the DNA TGCGCCAGCAGCCGGGCTAGCGGGAGAATTAGGGAGACCCAGTACTTC.

The chain recombines TRBV4-2 with TRBJ2-1; TRBD2 agrees at 8 bases. After removal of 5 bases from V and 6 bases from J, the junction contained 15 bases not matched to a gene. The germline gives CDR1 LGHNA, CDR2 YNFKEQ. The CDR3 sequence is 17 residues long. The CDR3 coding sequence is TGTGCCAGCAGCAACGAGGGCAGCGGGAGTCCCCTCAATGAGCAGTTCTTC. Translating gives CASSNEGSGSPLNEQFF.

The J gene is TRBJ2-1, the V gene TRBV29-1, with 8 bases matching TRBD1. This CDR3 has 14 amino acids. V shed 4 bases, J shed 2 bases, and the junction held 4 bases outside the gene matches. Germline V CDR1 and CDR2: SQVTM, ANQGSEA. Here the CDR3 DNA reads TGCAGCGTTGCCGGGACAGGACCCTACAATGAGCAGTTCTTC. Translated, it gives CSVAGTGPYNEQFF.

The V call is TRBV13, the J call TRBJ2-5; 10 bases agree with TRBD1. The CDR3 runs 15 residues. With V trimmed by 5 bases and J by 5 bases, 8 bases remained unmatched. CDR1 PRHDT and CDR2 FYEKMQ come from the germline V gene (reference sequence). The CDR3 sequence: CASSGQGGNGETQYF. DNA for the CDR3: TGTGCCAGCAGCGGACAGGGGGGGAACGGGGAGACCCAGTACTTC.